The sequence of this T cell receptor beta chain was determined in a study of PD-1 blockade in classical Hodgkin lymphoma. Study results and caveats: The origin of the repertoire differences remains undefined, with disease activity or prior therapy as possible causes. Lower baseline TCR diversity was reported for newly diagnosed patients than for healthy donors.

Assay: immunoSEQ multiplex PCR; the TCRdb copy retains only in-frame clones and omits some. The sample yields around 29,000 clones, more than 70% seen once. This clone appeared once. Its antigen is not identified. Time point: newly diagnosed, previously untreated cHL patient sample. By magnetic negative selection, CD4+ T cells were purified from thawed PBMCs. Newly diagnosed, untreated classical Hodgkin lymphoma PBMCs served as comparison. Sequencing input: CD4+ T cells from blood. This clonotype was sampled from a human donor with classical Hodgkin lymphoma.

CDR3 amino acids: CASSPTASSYNEQFF. CDR3 nucleotide sequence: TGCGCCAGCAGCCCGACCGCCAGCTCCTACAATGAGCAGTTCTTC. V and J are TRBV5-1 and TRBJ2-1; no firm D call. The length of the CDR3 is 15 residues. Germline CDR1 reads SGHRS; CDR2 reads YFSETQ. V lost 4 bases and J lost 0, with 11 bases in between.